This T cell receptor (beta chain) was captured by sequencing in a study of cytomegalovirus exposure and HLA in healthy donors. Study conclusions and caveats: Most TCR sequences were rare, but some public TCRs occurred in many donors. The sole available immune exposure information was CMV serostatus.

Germline V gene lookup returns CDR1 SGDLS and CDR2 YYNGEE. The V gene end was trimmed by 3 bases and the J gene end by 6 bases; junction bases not matched to a gene: 12. This CDR3 contains 16 residues. This clone was seen only a few times. Its target is unknown. 60 Vbeta and 13 Jbeta primers were used in PCR. Repertoires were generated with immunoSEQ multiplex PCR, while TCRdb's copy carries only in-frame clones and drops some. The sample consists of approximately 100,000 clones, roughly three quarters of them appearing once. The TCR sequence derives from a man in his forties in good health and CMV-seropositive. This chain joins TRBV9 and TRBJ2-7; 10 bases are a match to TRBD1. Sequencing was carried out using PBMCs. The CDR3 DNA reads TGTGCCAGCAGCGCAGCAGGGACAGGGGAAATTGGCGAGCAGTACGTC. This codes for CASSAAGTGEIGEQYV.